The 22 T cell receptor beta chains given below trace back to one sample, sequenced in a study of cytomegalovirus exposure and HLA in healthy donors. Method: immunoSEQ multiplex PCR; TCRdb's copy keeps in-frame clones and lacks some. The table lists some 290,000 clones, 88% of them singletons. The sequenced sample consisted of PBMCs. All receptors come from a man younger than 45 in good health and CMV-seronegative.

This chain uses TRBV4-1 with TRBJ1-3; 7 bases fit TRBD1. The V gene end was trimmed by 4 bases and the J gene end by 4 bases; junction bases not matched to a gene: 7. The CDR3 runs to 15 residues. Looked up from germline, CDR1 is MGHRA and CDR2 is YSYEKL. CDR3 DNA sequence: TGCGCCAGCAGCCGTCCGGGGACAGCGGGAAACACCATATATTTT. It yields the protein CASSRPGTAGNTIYF.

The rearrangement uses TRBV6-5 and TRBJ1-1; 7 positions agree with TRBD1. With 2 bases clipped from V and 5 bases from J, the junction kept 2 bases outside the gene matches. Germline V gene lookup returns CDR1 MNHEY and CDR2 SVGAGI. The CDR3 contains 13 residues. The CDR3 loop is CASSYRGQTEAFF. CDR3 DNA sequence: TGTGCCAGCAGTTACAGGGGGCAAACTGAAGCTTTCTTT.

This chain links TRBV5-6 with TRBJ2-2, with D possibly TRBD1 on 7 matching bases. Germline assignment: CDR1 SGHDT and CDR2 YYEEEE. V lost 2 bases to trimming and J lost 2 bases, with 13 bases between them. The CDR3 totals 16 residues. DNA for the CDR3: TGTGCCAGCAGCTTATTCAGGGGGGAAAACACCGGGGAGCTGTTTTTT. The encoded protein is CASSLFRGENTGELFF.

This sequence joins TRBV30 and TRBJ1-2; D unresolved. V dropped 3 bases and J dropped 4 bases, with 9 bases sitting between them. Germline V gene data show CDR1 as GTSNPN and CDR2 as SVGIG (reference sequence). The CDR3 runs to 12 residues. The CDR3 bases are TGTGCCTGGAGCGGAGAATCCTATGGCTACACCTTC. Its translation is CAWSGESYGYTF.

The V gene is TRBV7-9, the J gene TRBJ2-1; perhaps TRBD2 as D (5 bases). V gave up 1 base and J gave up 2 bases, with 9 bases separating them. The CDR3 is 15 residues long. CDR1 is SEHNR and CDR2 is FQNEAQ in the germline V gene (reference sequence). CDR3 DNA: TGTGCCAGCAGCTTAGGAGGGTTTACCTACAATGAGCAGTTCTTC. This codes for CASSLGGFTYNEQFF.

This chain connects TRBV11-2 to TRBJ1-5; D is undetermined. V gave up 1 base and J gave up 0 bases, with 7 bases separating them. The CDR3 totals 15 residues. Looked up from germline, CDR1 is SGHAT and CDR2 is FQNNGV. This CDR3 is CASSLGRNSNQPQHF. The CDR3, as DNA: TGTGCCAGCAGCTTAGGCAGAAATAGCAATCAGCCCCAGCATTTT.

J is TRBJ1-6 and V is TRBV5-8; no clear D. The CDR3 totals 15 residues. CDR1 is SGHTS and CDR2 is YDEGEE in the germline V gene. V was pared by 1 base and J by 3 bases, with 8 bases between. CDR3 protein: CASSLTGNYNSPLHF. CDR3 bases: TGTGCCAGCAGCTTGACGGGAAACTATAATTCACCCCTCCACTTT. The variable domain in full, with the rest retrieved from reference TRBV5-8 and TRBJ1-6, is EAGVTQSPTHLIKTRGQQATLRCSPISGHTSVYWYQQALGLGLQFLLWYDEGEERNRGNFPPRFSGRQFPNYSSELNVNALELEDSALYLCASSLTGNYNSPLHFGNGTRLTVT.

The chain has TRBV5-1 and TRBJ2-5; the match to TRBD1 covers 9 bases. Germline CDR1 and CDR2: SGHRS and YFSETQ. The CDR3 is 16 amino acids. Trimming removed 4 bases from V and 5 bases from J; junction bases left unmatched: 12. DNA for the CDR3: TGCGCCAGCAGCACGATTCGACAGGGGGTGCGGGAGACCCAGTACTTC. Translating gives CASSTIRQGVRETQYF.

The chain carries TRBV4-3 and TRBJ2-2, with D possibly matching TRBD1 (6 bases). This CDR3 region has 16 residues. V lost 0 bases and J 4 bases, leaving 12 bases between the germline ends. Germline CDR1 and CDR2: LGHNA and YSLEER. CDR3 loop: CASSQEYRAGTGELFF. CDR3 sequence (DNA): TGCGCCAGCAGCCAAGAATACAGGGCTGGCACCGGGGAGCTGTTTTTT.

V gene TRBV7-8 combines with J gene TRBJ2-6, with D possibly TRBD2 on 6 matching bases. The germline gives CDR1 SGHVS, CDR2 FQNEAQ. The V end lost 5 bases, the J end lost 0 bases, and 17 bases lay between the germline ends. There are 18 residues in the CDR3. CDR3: CASSARGVSSSGANVLTF. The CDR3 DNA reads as TGTGCCAGCAGCGCCCGCGGGGTGTCGAGCTCTGGGGCCAACGTCCTGACTTTC.

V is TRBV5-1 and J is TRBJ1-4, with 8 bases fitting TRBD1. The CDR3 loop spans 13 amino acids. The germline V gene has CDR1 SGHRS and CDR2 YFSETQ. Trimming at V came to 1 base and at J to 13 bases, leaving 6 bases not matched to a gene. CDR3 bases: TGCGCCAGCAGCTTGAACCAGGGGGCGAGACTGTTTTTT. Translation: CASSLNQGARLFF.

CDR3 nucleotides: TGTGCCAGCAGCACAGGGGTGGACACTGAAGCTTTCTTT. It is translated as CASSTGVDTEAFF. The chain joins TRBV9 to TRBJ1-1, with TRBD1 matching over 7 bases. This CDR3 has 13 amino acids. Germline V gives CDR1 SGDLS, CDR2 YYNGEE. J gave up 3 bases and V 4 bases, and 3 bases lay outside the gene matches.

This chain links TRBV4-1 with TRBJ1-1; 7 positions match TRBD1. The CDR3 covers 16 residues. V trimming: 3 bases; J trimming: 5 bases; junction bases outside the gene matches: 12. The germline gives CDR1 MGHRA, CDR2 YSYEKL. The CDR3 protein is CASSHPLSGGGTEAFF. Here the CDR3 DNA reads TGCGCCAGCAGCCACCCTCTCTCAGGGGGTGGTACTGAAGCTTTCTTT.

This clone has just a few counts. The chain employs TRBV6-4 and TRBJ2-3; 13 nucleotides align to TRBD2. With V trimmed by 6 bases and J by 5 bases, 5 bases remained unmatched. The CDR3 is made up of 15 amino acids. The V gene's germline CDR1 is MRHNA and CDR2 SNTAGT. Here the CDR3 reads CASSKRLAGGDTQYF. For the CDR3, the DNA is TGTGCCAGCAGCAAACGACTAGCGGGGGGAGATACGCAGTATTTT.

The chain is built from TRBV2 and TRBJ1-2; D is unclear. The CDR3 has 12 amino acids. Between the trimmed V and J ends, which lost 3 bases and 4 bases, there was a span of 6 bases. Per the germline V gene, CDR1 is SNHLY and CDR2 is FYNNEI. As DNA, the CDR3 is TGTGCCAGCAGTGACAGTACCTATGGCTACACCTTC. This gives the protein CASSDSTYGYTF.

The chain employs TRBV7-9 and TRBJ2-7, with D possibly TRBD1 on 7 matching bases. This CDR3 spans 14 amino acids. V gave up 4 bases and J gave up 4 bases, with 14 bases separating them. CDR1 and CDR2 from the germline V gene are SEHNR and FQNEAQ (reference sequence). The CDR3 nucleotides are TGTGCCAGCAGCTCGATGACAGGGAGGTACGAGCAGTACTTC. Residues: CASSSMTGRYEQYF.

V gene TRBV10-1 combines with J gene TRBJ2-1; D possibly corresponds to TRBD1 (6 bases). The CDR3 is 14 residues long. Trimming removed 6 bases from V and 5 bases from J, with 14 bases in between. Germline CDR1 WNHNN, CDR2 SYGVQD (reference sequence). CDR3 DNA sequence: TGCGCCAGCAGCGCTGACAGGATTGACAATGAGCAGTTCTTC. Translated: CASSADRIDNEQFF.

In nucleotides, the CDR3 is TGTGCCAGGACGACAGGGAGTGAGACCCAGTACTTC. Amino acids: CARTTGSETQYF. This chain links TRBV6-4 with TRBJ2-5, with TRBD1 identical over 7 bases. With V trimmed by 9 bases and J by 5 bases, 6 bases remained unmatched. Germline loops: CDR1 MRHNA, CDR2 SNTAGT. This CDR3 spans 12 amino acids.

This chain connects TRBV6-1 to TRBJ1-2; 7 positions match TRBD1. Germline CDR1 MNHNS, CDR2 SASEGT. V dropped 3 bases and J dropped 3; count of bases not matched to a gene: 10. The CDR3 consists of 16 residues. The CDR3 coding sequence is TGTGCCAGCAGTGATAGACAGGGCTTCGGGGACTATGGCTACACCTTC. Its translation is CASSDRQGFGDYGYTF.

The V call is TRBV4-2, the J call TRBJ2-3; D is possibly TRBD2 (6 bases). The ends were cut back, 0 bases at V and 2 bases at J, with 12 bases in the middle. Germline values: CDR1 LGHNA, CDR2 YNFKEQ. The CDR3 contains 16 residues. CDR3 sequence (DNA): TGTGCCAGCAGCCAAGACCGGGGGATGGCCACAGATACGCAGTATTTT. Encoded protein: CASSQDRGMATDTQYF.

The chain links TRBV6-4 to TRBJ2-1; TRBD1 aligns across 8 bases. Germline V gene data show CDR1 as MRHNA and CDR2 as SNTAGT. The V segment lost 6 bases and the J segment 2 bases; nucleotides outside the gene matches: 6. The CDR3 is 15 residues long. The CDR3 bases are TGTGCCAGCAGCGAACAGGGGGAGACCTACAATGAGCAGTTCTTC. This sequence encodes CASSEQGETYNEQFF.

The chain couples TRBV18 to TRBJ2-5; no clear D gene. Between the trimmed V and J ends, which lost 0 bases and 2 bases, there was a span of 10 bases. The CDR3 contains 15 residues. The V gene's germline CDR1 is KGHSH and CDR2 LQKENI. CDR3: CASSPPSRSQETQYF. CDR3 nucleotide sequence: TGTGCCAGCTCACCACCGTCCAGGTCTCAAGAGACCCAGTACTTC.